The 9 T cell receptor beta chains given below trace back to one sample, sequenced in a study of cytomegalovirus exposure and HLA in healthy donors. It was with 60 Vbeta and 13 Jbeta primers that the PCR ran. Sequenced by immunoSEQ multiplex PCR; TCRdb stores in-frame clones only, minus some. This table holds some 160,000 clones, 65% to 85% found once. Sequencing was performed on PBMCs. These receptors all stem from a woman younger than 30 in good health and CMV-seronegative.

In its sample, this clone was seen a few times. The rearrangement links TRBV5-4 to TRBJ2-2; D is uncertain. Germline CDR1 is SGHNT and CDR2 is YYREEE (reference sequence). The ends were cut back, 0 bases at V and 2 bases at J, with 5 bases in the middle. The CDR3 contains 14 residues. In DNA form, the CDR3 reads TGTGCCAGCAGCTTGGTTTCTAACACCGGGGAGCTGTTTTTT. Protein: CASSLVSNTGELFF.

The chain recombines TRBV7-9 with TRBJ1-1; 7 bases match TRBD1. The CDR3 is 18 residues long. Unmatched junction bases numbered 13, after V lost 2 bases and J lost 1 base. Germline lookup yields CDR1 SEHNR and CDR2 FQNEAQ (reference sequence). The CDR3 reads CASSLKRGQVGENTEAFF. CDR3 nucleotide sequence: TGTGCCAGCAGCTTAAAGAGAGGACAGGTGGGTGAGAACACTGAAGCTTTCTTT. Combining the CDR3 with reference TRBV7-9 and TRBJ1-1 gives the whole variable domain DTGVSQNPRHKITKRGQNVTFRCDPISEHNRLYWYRQTLGQGPEFLTYFQNEAQLEKSRLLSDRFSAERPKGSFSTLEIQRTEQGDSAMYLCASSLKRGQVGENTEAFFGQGTRLTVV.

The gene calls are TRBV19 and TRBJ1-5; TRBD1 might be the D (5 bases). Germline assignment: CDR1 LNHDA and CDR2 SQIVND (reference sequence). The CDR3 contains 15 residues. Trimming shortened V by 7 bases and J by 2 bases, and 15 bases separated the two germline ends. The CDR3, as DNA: TGTGCCAGTATAGTCAGGGTGGGTGGCAATCAGCCCCAGCATTTT. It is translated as CASIVRVGGNQPQHF.

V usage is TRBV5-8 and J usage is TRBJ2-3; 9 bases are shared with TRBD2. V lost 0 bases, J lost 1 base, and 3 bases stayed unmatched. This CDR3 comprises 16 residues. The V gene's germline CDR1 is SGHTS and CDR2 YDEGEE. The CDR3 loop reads CASSLGRLAGTDTQYF. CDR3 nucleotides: TGTGCCAGCAGCTTGGGGCGACTAGCGGGCACAGATACGCAGTATTTT.

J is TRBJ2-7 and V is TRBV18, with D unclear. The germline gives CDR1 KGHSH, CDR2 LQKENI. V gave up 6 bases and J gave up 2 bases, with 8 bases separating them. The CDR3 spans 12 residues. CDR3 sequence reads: CASSLGTYEQYF. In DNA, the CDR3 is TGTGCCAGCTCCCTCGGTACCTACGAGCAGTACTTC.

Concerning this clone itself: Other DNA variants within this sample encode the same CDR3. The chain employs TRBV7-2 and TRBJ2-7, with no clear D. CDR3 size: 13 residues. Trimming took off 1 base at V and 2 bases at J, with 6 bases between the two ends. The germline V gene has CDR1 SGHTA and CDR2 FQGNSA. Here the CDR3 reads CASSLGLAYEQYF. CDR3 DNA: TGTGCCAGCAGCTTAGGTCTAGCCTACGAGCAGTACTTC.

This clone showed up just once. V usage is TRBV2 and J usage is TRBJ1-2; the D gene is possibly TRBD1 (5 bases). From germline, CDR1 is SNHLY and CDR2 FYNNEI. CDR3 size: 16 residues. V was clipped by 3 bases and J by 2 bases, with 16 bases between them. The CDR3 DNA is TGTGCCAGCAGTGACCAGGGAAGGGCGATAAACTATGGCTACACCTTC. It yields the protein CASSDQGRAINYGYTF.

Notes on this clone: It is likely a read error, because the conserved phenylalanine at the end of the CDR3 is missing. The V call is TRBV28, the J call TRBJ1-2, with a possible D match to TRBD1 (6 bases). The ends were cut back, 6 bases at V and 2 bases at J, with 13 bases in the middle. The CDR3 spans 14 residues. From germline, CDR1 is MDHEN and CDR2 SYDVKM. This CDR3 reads CASRGAGGNYGYTL. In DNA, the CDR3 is TGTGCCAGCAGGGGGGCAGGAGGCAACTATGGCTACACCCTC.

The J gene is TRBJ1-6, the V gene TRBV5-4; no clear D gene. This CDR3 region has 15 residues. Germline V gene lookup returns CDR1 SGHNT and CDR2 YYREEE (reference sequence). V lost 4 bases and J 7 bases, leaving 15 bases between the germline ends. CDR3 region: CASSVDTFQNSPLHF. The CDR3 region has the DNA TGTGCCAGCAGCGTAGACACATTCCAGAATTCACCCCTCCACTTT. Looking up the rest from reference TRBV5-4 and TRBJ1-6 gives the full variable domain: ETGVTQSPTHLIKTRGQQVTLRCSSQSGHNTVSWYQQALGQGPQFIFQYYREEENGRGNFPPRFSGLQFPNYSSELNVNALELDDSALYLCASSVDTFQNSPLHFGNGTRLTVT.